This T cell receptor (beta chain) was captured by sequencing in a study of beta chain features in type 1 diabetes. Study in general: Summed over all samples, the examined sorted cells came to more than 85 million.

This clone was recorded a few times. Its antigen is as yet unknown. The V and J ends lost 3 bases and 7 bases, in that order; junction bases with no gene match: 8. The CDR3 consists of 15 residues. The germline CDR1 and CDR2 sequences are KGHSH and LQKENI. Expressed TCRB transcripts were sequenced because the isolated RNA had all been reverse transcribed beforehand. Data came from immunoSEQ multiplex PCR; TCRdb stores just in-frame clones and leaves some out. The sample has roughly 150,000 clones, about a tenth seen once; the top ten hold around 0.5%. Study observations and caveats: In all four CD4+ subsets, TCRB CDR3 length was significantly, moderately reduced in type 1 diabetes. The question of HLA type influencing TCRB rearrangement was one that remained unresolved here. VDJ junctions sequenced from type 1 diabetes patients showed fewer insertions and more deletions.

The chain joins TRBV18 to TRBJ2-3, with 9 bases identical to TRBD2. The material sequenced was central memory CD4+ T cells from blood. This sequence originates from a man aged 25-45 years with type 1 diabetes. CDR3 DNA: TGTGCCAGCTCACCCGGCGCGGGAGGGGACCATACGCAGTATTTT. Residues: CASSPGAGGDHTQYF.